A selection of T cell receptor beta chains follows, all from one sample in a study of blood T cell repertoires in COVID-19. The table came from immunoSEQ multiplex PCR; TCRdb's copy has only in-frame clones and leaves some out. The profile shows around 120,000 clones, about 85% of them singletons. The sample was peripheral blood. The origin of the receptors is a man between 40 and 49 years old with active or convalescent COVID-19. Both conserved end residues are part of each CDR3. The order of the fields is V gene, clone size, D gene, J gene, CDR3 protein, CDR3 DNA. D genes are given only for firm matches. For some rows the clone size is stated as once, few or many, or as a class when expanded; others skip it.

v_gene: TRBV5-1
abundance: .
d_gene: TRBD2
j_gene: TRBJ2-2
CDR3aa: CASSSGTSGNTGELFF
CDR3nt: TGCGCCAGCAGCTCCGGGACTAGCGGGAACACCGGGGAGCTGTTTTTT

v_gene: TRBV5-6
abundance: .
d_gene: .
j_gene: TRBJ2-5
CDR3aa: CASFVRGAGETQYF
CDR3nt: TGTGCCAGCTTCGTTCGGGGGGCCGGGGAGACCCAGTACTTC

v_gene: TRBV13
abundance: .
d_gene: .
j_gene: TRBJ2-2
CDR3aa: CASSFTTQSNTGELFF
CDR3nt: TGTGCCAGCAGCTTTACTACCCAGTCAAACACCGGGGAGCTGTTTTTT

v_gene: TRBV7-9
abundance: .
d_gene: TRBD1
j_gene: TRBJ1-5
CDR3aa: CASSSQGAREPQHF
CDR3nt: TGTGCCAGCAGCTCGCAGGGGGCCAGGGAGCCCCAGCATTTT

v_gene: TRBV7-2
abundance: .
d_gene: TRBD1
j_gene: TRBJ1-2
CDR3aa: CASSPGTGKNYGYTF
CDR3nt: TGTGCCAGCAGCCCCGGGACAGGAAAAAACTATGGCTACACCTTC

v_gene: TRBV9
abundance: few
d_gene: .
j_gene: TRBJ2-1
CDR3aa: CASSAPAGLEGLQQFF
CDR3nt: TGTGCCAGCAGCGCCCCCGCGGGACTGGAGGGTCTGCAGCAGTTCTTC

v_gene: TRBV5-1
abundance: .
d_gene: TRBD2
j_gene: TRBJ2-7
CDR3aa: CASSLGGSGGSYEQYF
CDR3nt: TGCGCCAGCAGCTTGGGAGGTAGCGGGGGAAGCTACGAGCAGTACTTC

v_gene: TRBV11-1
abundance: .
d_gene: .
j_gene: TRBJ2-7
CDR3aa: CASSLTPGGSYEQYF
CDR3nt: TGTGCCAGCAGCCTTACGCCCGGCGGCTCCTACGAGCAGTACTTC

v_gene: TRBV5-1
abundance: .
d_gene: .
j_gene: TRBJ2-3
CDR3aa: CASSSQGSTDTQYF
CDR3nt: TGCGCCAGCAGCTCCCAGGGCAGCACAGATACGCAGTATTTT

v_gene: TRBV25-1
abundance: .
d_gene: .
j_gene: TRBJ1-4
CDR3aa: CASSLSLEKLFF
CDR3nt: TGTGCCAGCAGTCTGTCTCTTGAAAAACTGTTTTTT

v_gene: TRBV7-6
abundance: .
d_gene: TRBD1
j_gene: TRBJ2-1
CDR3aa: CASRGDRASYNEQFF
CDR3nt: TGTGCCAGCAGAGGAGACAGGGCCTCCTACAATGAGCAGTTCTTC

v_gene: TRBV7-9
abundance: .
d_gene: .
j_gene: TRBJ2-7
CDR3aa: CASSSPGHPYEQYF
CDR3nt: TGTGCCAGCAGCTCCCCGGGACACCCCTACGAGCAGTACTTC

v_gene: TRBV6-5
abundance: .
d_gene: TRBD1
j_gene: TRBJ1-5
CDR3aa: CASTQGVGNQPQHF
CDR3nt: TGTGCCAGCACCCAGGGGGTGGGCAATCAGCCCCAGCATTTT

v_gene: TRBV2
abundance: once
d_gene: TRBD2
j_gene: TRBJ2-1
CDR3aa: CASRRTSGGYNEQFF
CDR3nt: TGTGCCAGCCGAAGGACTAGCGGGGGATACAATGAGCAGTTCTTC

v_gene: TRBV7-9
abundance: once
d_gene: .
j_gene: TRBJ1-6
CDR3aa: CASSLQNRALHF
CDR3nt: TGTGCCAGCAGCCTACAAAACAGGGCACTCCACTTT

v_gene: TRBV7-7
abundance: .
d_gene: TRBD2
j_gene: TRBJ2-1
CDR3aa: CASSYLAGGRYEQFF
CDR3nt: TGTGCCAGCAGCTATCTAGCGGGGGGGAGGTATGAGCAGTTCTTC

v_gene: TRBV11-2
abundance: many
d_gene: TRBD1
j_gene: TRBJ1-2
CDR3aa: CASTPHRGTGYTF
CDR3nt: TGTGCCAGCACCCCCCACAGGGGAACTGGCTACACCTTC

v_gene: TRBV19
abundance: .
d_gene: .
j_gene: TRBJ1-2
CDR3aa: CASSKGEGGYGYTF
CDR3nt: TGTGCCAGTAGCAAAGGGGAGGGCGGCTATGGCTACACCTTC

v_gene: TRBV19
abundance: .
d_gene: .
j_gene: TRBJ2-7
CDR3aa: CASSIRAGASLYEQYF
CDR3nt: TGTGCCAGTAGTATAAGGGCGGGTGCCAGCCTCTACGAGCAGTACTTC

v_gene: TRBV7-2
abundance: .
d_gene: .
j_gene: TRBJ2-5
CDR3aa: CASTSPGSGETQYF
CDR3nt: TGTGCCAGCACCTCCCCAGGTAGTGGAGAGACCCAGTACTTC

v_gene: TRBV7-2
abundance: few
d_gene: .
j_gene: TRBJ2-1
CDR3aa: CASSLSRPAGEQFF
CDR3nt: TGTGCCAGCAGCTTAAGCAGACCGGCGGGTGAGCAGTTCTTC

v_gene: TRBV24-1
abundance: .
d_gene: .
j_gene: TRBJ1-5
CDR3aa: CATSDWRGNNQPQHF
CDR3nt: TGTGCCACCAGTGATTGGCGGGGAAACAATCAGCCCCAGCATTTT

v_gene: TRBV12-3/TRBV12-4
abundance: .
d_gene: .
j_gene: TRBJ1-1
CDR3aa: CASSFAQNTEAFF
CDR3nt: TGTGCCAGCAGTTTCGCACAGAACACTGAAGCTTTCTTT

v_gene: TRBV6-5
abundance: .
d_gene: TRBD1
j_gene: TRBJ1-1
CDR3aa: CASRPRTGRTEAFF
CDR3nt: TGTGCCAGCAGACCTCGGACAGGGCGCACTGAAGCTTTCTTT

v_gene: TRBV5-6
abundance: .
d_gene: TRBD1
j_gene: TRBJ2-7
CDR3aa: CASSLAGQGSPEQYF
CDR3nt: TGTGCCAGCAGCTTGGCGGGACAGGGTTCCCCGGAGCAGTACTTC

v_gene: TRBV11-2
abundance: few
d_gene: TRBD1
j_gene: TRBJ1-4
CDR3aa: CASSLDPGQGGTNEKLFF
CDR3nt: TGTGCCAGCAGCTTAGATCCGGGACAGGGGGGTACTAATGAAAAACTGTTTTTT

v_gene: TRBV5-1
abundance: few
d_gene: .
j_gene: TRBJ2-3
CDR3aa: CASSRARGAADTQYF
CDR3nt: TGCGCCAGCAGCCGGGCTCGGGGGGCCGCCGATACGCAGTATTTT

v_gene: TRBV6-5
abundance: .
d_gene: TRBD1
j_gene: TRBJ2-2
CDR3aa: CASRQGALTGELFF
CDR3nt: TGTGCCAGCCGACAGGGGGCCCTCACCGGGGAGCTGTTTTTT

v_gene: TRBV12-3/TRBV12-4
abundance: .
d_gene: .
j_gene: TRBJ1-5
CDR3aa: CASSLQSNQPQHF
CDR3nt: TGTGCCAGCAGTTTACAGTCTAATCAGCCCCAGCATTTT

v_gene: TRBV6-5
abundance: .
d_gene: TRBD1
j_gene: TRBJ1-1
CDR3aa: CASSSSLDRAGAFF
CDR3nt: TGTGCCAGCAGTTCCTCCTTAGACAGGGCTGGAGCTTTCTTT

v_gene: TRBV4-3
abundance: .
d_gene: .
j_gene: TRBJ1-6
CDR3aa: CASSQGINSPLHF
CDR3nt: TGCGCCAGCAGCCAAGGTATTAATTCACCCCTCCACTTT

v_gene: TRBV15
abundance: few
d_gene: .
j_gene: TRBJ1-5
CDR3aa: CATSRGNSNQPQHF
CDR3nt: TGTGCCACCAGCCGAGGTAATAGCAATCAGCCCCAGCATTTT

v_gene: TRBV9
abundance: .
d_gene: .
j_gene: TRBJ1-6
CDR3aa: CASSVEGNSNSPLHF
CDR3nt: TGTGCCAGCAGCGTAGAGGGGAACTCCAATTCACCCCTCCACTTT

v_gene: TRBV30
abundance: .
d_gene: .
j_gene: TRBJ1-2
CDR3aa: CAWSATSQAIYGYTF
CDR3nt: TGTGCCTGGAGCGCAACCTCACAGGCGATCTATGGCTACACCTTC

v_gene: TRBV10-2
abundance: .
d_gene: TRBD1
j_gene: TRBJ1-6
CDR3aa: CASSAQNRGRFSPLHF
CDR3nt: TGCGCCAGCAGTGCACAAAACAGGGGGCGATTTTCACCCCTCCACTTT

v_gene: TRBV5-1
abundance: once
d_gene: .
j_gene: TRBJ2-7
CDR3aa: CASSAGDTSYEQYF
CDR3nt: TGCGCCAGCAGCGCCGGGGACACCTCCTACGAGCAGTACTTC

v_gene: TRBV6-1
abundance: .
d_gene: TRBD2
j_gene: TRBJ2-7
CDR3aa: CASSEILGTSGGLSYEQYF
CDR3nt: TGTGCCAGCAGTGAAATCTTAGGGACTAGCGGGGGCTTATCCTACGAGCAGTACTTC

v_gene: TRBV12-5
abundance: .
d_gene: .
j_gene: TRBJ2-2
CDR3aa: CASGTVRTTNTGELFF
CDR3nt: TGTGCTAGTGGTACGGTCAGGACTACCAACACCGGGGAGCTGTTTTTT

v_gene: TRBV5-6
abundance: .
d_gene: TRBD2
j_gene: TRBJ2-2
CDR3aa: CASSFRTISGSTGELFF
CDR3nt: TGTGCCAGCAGCTTTCGGACTATTAGCGGGAGCACCGGGGAGCTGTTTTTT

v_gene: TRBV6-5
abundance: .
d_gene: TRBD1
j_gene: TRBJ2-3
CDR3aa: CASSSGQDGTQYF
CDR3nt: TGTGCCAGCAGTTCAGGACAGGACGGTACGCAGTATTTT

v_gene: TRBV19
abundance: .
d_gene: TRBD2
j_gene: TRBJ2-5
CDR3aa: CASTVAGGLGETQYF
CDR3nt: TGTGCCAGTACAGTAGCGGGGGGGTTAGGAGAGACCCAGTACTTC

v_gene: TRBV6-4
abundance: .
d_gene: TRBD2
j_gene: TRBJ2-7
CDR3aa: CASSAPNGVAGTYEQYF
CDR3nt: TGTGCCAGCAGTGCCCCAAACGGAGTAGCGGGGACCTACGAGCAGTACTTC

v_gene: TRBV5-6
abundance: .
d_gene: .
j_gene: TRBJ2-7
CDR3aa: CASSFSRSPSYEQYF
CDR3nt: TGTGCCAGCAGCTTCTCGAGGTCCCCCTCCTACGAGCAGTACTTC

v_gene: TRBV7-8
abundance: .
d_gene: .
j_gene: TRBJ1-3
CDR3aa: CASSRTDGNTIYF
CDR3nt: TGTGCCAGCAGCAGGACAGATGGAAACACCATATATTTT

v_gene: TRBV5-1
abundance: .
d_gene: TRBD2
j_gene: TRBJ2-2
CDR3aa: CASSLSAGVNTGELFF
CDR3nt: TGCGCCAGCAGCTTATCAGCGGGGGTGAACACCGGGGAGCTGTTTTTT

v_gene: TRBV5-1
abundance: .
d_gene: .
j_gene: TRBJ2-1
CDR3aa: CASSWAATSGYNEQFF
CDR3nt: TGCGCCAGCAGCTGGGCTGCGACCTCAGGGTACAATGAGCAGTTCTTC

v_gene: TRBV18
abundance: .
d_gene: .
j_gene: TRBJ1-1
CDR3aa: CASSYNRDGLGVGDTEAFF
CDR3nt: TGTGCCAGCTCGTACAACCGGGACGGACTAGGGGTGGGCGACACTGAAGCTTTCTTT

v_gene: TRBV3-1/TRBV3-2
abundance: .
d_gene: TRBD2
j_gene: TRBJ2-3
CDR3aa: CASSRGAGGLTDTQYF
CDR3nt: TGTGCCAGCAGCCGAGGGGCGGGGGGTCTCACAGATACGCAGTATTTT

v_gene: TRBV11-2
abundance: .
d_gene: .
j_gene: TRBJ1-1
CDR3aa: CASSLDRSGEAFF
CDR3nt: TGTGCCAGCAGCTTAGATCGGTCAGGTGAAGCTTTCTTT

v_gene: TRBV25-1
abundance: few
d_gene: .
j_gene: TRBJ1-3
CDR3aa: CASSDPSLDRKDF
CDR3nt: TGTGCCAGCAGTGATCCCAGTTTAGACAGAAAGGATTTT

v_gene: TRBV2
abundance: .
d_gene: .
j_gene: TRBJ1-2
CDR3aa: CASSEEKVAGLYGYTF
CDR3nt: TGTGCCAGCAGTGAAGAAAAGGTGGCAGGGCTCTATGGCTACACCTTC

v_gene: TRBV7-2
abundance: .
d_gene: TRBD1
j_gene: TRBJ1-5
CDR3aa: CASSSQGGSNQPQHF
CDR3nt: TGTGCCAGCAGCTCACAGGGGGGGAGCAATCAGCCCCAGCATTTT